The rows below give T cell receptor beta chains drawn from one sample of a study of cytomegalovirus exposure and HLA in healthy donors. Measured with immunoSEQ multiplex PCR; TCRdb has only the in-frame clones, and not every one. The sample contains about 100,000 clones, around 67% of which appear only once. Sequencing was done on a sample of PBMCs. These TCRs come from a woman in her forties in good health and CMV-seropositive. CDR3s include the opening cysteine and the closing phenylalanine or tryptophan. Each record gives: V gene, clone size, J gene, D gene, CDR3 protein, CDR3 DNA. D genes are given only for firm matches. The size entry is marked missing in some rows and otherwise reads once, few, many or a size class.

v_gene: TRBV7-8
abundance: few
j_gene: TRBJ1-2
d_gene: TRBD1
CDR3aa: CASSLVGTGSTYAYGYTF
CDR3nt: TGTGCCAGCAGCTTAGTAGGGACAGGGTCAACTTACGCCTATGGCTACACCTTC

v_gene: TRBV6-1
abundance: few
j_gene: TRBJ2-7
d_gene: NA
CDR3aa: CASSERVAASYEQYF
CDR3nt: TGTGCCAGCAGTGAACGGGTAGCTGCCTCCTACGAGCAGTACTTC

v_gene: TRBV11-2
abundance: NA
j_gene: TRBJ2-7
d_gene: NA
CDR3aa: CASSLTQVDSYEQYF
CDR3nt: TGTGCCAGCAGCTTAACACAGGTGGACTCCTACGAGCAGTACTTC

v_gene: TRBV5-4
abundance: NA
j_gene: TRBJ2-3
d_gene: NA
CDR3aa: CASSLETVTDTQYF
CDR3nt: TGTGCCAGCAGCTTGGAGACAGTTACAGATACGCAGTATTTT

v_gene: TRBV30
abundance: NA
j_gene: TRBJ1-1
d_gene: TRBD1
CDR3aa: CAWHSGGFTEAFF
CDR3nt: TGTGCCTGGCATTCAGGGGGCTTCACTGAAGCTTTCTTT

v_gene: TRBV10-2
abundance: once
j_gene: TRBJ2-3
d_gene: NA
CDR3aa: CASSEYRVTGDTQYF
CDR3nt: TGCGCCAGCAGTGAATACAGGGTCACAGGGGATACGCAGTATTTT

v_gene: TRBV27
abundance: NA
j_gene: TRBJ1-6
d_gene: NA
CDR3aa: CASSLPGGDSPLHF
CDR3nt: TGTGCCAGCAGTTTACCCGGAGGCGATTCACCCCTCCACTTT

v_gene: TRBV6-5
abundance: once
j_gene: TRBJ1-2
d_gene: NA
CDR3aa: CASRLDRSYGYTF
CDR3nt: TGTGCCAGCAGACTCGATCGCTCCTATGGCTACACCTTC

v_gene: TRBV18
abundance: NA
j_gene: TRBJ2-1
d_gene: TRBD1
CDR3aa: CASSPYNSQGNEQFF
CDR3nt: TGTGCCAGCTCACCATATAACTCACAGGGGAATGAGCAGTTCTTC

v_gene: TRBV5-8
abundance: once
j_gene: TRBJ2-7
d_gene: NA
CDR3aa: CASSLLGHWGEITYEQYF
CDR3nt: TGTGCCAGCAGCCTCCTTGGGCACTGGGGCGAAATCACCTACGAGCAGTACTTC

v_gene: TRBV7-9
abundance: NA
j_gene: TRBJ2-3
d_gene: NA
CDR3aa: CASSRKGLDTQYF
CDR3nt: TGTGCCAGCAGCCGTAAGGGGTTAGATACGCAGTATTTT

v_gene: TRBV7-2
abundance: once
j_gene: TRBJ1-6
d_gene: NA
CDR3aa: CASSLEQGNSPLHF
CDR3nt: TGTGCCAGCAGCTTAGAGCAGGGTAATTCACCCCTCCACTTT

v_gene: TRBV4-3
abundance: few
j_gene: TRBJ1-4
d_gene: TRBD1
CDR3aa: CASSPRTGGSEKLFF
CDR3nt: TGCGCCAGCAGCCCGAGGACAGGGGGAAGTGAAAAACTGTTTTTT

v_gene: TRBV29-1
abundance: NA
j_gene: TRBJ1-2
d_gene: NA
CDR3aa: CSVRRDLHYGYTF
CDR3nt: TGCAGCGTCCGACGGGACTTACACTATGGCTACACCTTC

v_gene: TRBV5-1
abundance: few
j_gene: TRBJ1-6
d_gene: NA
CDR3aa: CASSPLPGQNNSPLHF
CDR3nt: TGCGCCAGCAGCCCTCTTCCAGGACAGAATAATTCACCCCTCCACTTT

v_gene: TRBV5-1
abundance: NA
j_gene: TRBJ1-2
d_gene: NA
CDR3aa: CASSLSLDPRYGYTF
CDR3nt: TGCGCCAGCAGCTTATCCCTAGACCCCAGATATGGCTACACCTTC

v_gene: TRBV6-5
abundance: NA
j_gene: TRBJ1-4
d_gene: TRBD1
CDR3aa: CASSRTGVGEKLFF
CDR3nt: TGTGCCAGCAGTCGAACAGGGGTAGGAGAAAAACTGTTTTTT

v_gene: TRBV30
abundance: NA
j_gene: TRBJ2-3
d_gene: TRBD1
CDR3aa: CAWSVFDRGDFGTDTQYF
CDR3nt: TGTGCCTGGAGTGTATTTGACAGGGGTGACTTCGGCACAGATACGCAGTATTTT

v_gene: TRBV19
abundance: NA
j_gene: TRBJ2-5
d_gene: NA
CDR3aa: CASSPRTGSYEQHF
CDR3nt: TGTGCCAGTAGTCCACGAACAGGGTCCTACGAGCAGCACTTC

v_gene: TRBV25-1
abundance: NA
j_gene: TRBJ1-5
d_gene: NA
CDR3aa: CASSEAQWSGNQPQHF
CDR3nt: TGTGCCAGCAGTGAAGCGCAGTGGAGTGGCAATCAGCCCCAGCATTTT

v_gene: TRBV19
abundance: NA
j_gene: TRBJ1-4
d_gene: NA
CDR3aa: CASSMGVSRREEKLFF
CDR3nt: TGTGCCAGTAGTATGGGAGTTTCCAGGCGTGAGGAAAAACTGTTTTTT

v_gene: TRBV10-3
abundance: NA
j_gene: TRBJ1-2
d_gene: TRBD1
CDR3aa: CAITRDLQGGYGYTF
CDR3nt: TGTGCCATCACACGGGACCTCCAGGGGGGCTATGGCTACACCTTC

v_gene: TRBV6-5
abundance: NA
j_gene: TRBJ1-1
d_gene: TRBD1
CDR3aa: CASSFTGGNTEAFF
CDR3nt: TGTGCCAGCAGTTTCACAGGGGGCAACACTGAAGCTTTCTTT

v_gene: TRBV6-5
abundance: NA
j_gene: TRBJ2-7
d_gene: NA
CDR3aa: CASSYSLASHEQYF
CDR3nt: TGTGCCAGCAGTTACTCTCTAGCTTCCCACGAGCAGTACTTC

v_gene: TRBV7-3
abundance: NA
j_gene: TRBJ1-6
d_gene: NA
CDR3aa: CASSPGGNSPLHF
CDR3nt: TGTGCCAGCAGCCCGGGTGGCAATTCACCCCTCCACTTT

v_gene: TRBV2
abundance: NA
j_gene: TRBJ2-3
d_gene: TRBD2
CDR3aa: CASSEFSSGADTQYF
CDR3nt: TGTGCCAGCAGTGAATTTAGTAGCGGGGCGGATACGCAGTATTTT

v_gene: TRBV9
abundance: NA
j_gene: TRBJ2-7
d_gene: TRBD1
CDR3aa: CASSVGGTGQYEQYF
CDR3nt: TGTGCCAGCAGCGTAGGGGGGACAGGGCAGTACGAGCAGTACTTC

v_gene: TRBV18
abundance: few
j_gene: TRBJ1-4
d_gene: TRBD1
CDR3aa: CASSPNTQGAAEKLFF
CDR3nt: TGTGCCAGCTCACCAAATACGCAGGGGGCGGCTGAAAAACTGTTTTTT

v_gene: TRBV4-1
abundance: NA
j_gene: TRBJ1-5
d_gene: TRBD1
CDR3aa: CASSRLGQGNQPQHF
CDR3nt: TGCGCCAGCAGCCGACTAGGACAGGGTAATCAGCCCCAGCATTTT

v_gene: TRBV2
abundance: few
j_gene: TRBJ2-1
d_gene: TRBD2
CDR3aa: CASSILGGAYNEQFF
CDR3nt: TGTGCCAGCAGTATACTGGGGGGGGCCTACAATGAGCAGTTCTTC